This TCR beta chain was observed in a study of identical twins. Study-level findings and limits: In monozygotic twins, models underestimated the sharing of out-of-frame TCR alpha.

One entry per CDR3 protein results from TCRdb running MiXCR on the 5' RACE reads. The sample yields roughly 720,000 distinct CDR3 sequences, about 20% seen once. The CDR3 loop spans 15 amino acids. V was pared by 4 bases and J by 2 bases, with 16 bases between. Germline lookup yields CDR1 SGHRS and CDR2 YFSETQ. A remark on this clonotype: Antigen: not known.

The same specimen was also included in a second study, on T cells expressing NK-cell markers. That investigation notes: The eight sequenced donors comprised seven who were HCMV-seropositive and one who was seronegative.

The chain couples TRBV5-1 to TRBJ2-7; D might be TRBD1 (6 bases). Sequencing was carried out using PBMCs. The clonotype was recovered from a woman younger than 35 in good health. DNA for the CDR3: TGCGCCAGCAGCCTCATCCAGGGGTCTGCCTACGAGCAGTACTTC. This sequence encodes CASSLIQGSAYEQYF.